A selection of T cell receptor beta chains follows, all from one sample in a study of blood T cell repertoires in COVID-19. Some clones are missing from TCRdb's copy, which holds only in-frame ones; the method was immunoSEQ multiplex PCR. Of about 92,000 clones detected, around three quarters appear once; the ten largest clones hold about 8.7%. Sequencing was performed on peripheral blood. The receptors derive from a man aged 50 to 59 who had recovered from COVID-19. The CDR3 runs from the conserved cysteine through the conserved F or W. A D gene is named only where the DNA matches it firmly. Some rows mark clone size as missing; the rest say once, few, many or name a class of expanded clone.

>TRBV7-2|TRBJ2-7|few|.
CASSLEMSSEQYF
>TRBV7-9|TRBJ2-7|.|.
CASSSMTGWQYF
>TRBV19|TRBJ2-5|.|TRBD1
CASSRGTARETQYF
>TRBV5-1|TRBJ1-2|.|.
CASSPPGDGYTF
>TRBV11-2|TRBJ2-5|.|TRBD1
CASSLEGRQGETQYF
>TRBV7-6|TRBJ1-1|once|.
CASSLSQGRMNTEAFF
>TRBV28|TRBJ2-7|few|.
CASSLGHRYEQYF
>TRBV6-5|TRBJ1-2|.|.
CASSMDSGSYGYTF
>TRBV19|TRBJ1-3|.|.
CASSRRQSPGNTIYF
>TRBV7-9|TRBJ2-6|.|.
CASSPHSSGANVLTF
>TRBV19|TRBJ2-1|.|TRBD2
CASSIEASGRVNEQFF
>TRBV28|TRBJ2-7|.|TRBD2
CASRGLAGFNYEQYF
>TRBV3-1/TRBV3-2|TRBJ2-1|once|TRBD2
CASSQLAGVLEEQFF
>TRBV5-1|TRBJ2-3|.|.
CASSLAIAASTDTQYF
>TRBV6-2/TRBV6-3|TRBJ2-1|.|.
CASSPQNEQFF
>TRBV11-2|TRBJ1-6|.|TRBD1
CASSLGGPVWSPLHF
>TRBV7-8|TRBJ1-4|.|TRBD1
CASSHRGDEKLFF
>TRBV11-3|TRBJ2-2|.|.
CASSLGQTNTGELFF
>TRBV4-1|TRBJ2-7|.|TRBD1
CASSLGDRDSYEQYF
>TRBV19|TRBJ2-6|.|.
CASNSGFSGANVLTF
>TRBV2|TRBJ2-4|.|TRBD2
CASSRRGGRESKNIQYF
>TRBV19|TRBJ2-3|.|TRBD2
CASDLAGGPPSTDTQYF
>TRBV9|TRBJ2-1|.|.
CASSVVTGAGEQFF
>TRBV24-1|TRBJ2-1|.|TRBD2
CATSHPTSGSYNEQFF
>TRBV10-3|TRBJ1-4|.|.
CAKQDKGLFF
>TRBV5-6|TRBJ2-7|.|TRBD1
CASSLSGQTKQYF
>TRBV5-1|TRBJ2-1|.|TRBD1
CASSLSGWTGDWEQFF
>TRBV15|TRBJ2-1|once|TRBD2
CATSDHEGLGLGEQFF
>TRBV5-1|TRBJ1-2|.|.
CASSLQSSGVPGGYTF
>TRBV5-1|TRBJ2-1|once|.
CASSPLVGVGEQFF
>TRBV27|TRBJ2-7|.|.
CASSSEGTSYEQYF
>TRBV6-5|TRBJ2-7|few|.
CASSYDNEQYF
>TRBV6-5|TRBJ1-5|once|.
CASRPDREYQPQHF
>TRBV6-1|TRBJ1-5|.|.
CASSEIGNQPQHF
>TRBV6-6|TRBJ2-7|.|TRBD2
CASSSTSGTSYEQYF
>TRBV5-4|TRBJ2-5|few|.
CASSLLAPGETQYF
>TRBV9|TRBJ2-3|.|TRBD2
CASSVSGKVSDTQYF
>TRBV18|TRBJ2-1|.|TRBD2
CASSLTRQLAGSSSYNEQFF
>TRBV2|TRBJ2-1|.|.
CASTRQAYNEQFF
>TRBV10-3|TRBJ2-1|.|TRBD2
CATGTSGDNEQFF
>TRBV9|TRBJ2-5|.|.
CASSRDRSQETQYF
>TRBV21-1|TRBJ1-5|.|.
CASSKEADSNQPQHF
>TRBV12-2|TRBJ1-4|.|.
CASRLDQKTSTNEKLFF
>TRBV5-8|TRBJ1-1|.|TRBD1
CASSPGQGARLVTEAFF
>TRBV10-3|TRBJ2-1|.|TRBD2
CAIRGTSGYNEQFF
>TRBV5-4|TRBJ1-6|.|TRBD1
CASSLGQGALSSPLHF
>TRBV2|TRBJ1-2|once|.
CASSEAPQKPRGYTF
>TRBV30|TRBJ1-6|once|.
CALASSYNSPLHF
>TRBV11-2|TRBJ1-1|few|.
CASSSNRVVGYTEAFF
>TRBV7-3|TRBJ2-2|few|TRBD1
CASSLDRDTGELFF
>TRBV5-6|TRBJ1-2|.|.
CASSLSQTRYGYTF
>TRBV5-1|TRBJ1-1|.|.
CASRSGGGGMNTEAFF
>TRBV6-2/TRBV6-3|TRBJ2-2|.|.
CASSYSGGLFF
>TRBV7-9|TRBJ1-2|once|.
CASSELGGVGGYTF
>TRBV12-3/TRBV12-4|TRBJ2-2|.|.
CASSTKGAGELFF